This TCR beta chain stems from a study of PD-L1 blockade in urothelial cancer. Method: immunoSEQ multiplex PCR; TCRdb's copy keeps in-frame clones and lacks some. Among more than 60,000 clones, about nine tenths were seen once, and the ten largest hold about 11%. General study points: Sub-median blood TCR clonality before treatment predicted longer survival.

The sample's time point: peripheral blood 6 weeks after treatment start. This clone occurred once. Its antigen is still unknown. The material was PBMCs, obtained around atezolizumab (anti-PD-L1) treatment. The TCR originated in a man in his sixties with urothelial cancer.

As DNA, the CDR3 is TGTGCCAGCAGTGAATTTCGGACAGCCACCTCGAATCAGCCCCAGCATTTT. Translation gives CASSEFRTATSNQPQHF. The chain uses TRBV6-1 and TRBJ1-5, with D possibly being TRBD1 (6 bases). CDR1 and CDR2 from the germline V gene are MNHNS and SASEGT. The CDR3 covers 17 residues. V lost 2 bases to trimming and J lost 4 bases, with 18 bases between them.